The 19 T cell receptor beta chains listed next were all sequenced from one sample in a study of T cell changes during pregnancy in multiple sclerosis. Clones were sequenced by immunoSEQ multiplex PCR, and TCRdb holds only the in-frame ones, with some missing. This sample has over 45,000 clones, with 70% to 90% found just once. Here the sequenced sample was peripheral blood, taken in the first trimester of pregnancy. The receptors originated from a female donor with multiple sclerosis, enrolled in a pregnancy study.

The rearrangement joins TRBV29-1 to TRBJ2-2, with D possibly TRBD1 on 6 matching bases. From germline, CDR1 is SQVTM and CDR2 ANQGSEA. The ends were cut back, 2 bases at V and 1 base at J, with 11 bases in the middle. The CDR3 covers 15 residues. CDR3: CSVEFRTENTGELFF. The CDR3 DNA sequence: TGCAGCGTTGAATTTCGGACAGAGAACACCGGGGAGCTGTTTTTT.

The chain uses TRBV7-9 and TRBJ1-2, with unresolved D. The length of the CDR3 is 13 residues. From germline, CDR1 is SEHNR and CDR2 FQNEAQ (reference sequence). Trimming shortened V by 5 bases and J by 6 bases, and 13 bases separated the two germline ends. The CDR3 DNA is TGTGCCAGCAGCCCTCGTGGGAGGCATGGCTACACCTTC. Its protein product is CASSPRGRHGYTF.

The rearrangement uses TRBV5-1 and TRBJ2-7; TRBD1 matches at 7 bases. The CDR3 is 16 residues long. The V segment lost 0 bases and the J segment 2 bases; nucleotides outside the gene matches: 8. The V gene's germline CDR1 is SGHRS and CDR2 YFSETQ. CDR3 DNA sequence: TGCGCCAGCAGCTTGGGGCCAGGACAGGATCCCTACGAGCAGTACTTC. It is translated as CASSLGPGQDPYEQYF.

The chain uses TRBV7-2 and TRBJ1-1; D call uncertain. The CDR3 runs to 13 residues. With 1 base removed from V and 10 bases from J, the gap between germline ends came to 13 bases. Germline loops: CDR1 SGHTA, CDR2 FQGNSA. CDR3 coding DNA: TGTGCCAGCAGCTTAGGACACCTGATGGCAGCTTTCTTT. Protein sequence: CASSLGHLMAAFF.

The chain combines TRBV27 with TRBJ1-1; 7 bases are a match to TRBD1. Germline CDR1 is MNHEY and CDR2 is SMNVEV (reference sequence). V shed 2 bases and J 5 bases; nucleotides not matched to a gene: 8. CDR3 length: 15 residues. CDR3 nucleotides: TGTGCCAGCAGTTTAACGGCAGGGGGTGGGACTGAAGCTTTCTTT. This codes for CASSLTAGGGTEAFF.

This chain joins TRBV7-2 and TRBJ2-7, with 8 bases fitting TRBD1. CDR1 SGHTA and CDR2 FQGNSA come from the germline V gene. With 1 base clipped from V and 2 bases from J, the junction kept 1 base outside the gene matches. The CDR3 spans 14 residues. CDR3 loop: CASSLGRGPYEQYF. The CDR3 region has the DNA TGTGCCAGCAGCTTAGGCAGGGGGCCCTACGAGCAGTACTTC.

Here the CDR3 reads CASSLVTSSYNEQFF. Here the CDR3 DNA reads TGTGCCAGCAGCTTGGTGACTAGCTCCTACAATGAGCAGTTCTTC. V and J are TRBV11-3 and TRBJ2-1, with D maybe TRBD2 (6 bases). The CDR3 contains 15 residues. V was clipped by 3 bases and J by 0 bases, with 9 bases between them. In germline, CDR1 is SGHNT, CDR2 YENEEA.

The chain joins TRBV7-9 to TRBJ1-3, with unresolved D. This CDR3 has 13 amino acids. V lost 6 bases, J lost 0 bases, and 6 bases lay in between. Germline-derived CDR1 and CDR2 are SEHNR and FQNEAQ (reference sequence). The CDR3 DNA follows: TGTGCCAGCAGAACGAGCTCTGGAAACACCATATATTTT. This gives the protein CASRTSSGNTIYF.

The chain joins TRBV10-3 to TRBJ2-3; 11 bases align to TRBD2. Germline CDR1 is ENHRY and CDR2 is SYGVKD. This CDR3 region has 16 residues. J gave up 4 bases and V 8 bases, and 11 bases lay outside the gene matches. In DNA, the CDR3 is TGTGCCATCCGCCCCTCTAGCGGGGGGCCCCCAGATACGCAGTATTTT. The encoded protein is CAIRPSSGGPPDTQYF.

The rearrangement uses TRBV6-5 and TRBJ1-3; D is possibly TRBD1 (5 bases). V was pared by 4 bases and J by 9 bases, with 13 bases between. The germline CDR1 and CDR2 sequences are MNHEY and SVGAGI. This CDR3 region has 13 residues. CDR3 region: CASSSGQYSTIYF. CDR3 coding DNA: TGTGCCAGCAGTTCAGGGCAGTACAGCACCATATATTTT.

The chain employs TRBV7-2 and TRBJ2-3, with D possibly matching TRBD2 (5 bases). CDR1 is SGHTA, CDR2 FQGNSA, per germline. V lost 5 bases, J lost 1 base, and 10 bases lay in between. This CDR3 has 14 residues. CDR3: CASSIQRGTDTQYF. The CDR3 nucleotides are TGTGCCAGCAGCATCCAGAGGGGCACAGATACGCAGTATTTT. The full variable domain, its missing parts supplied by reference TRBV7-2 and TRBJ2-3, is GAGVSQSPSNKVTEKGKDVELRCDPISGHTALYWYRQSLGQGLEFLIYFQGNSAPDKSGLPSDRFSAERTGGSVSTLTIQRTQQEDSAVYLCASSIQRGTDTQYFGPGTRLTVL.

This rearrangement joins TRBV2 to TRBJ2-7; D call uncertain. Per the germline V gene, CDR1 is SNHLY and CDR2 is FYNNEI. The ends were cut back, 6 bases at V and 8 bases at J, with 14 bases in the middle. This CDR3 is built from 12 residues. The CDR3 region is CASRPEVRQQYF. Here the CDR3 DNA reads TGTGCCAGCAGGCCCGAGGTGAGACAGCAGTACTTC.

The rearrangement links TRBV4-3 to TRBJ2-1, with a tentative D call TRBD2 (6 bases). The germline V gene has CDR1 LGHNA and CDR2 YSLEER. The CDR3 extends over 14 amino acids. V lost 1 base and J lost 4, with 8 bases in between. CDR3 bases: TGCGCCAGCAGCCAAGCGGGAGTTTACAATGAGCAGTTCTTC. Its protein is CASSQAGVYNEQFF.

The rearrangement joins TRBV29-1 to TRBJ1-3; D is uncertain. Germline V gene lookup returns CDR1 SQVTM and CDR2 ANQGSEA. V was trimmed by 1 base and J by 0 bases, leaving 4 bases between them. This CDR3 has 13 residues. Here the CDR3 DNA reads TGCAGCGTTGAAGTAGACTCTGGAAACACCATATATTTT. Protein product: CSVEVDSGNTIYF.

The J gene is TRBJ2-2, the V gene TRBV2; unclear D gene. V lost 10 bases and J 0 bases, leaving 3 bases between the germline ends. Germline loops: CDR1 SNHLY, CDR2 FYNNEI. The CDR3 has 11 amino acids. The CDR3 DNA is TGTGCCACCACGAACACCGGGGAGCTGTTTTTT. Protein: CATTNTGELFF.

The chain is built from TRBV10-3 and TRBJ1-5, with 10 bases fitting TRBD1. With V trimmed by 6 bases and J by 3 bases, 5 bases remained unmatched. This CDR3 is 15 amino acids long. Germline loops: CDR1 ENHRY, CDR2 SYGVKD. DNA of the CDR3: TGTGCCATCAGCCTGGGACAGGGGACCAATCAGCCCCAGCATTTT. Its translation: CAISLGQGTNQPQHF.

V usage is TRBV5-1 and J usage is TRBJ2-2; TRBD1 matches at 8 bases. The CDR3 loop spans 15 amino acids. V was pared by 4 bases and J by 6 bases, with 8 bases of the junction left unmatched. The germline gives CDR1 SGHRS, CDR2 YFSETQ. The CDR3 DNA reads TGCGCCAGCAGCGAACAGGGGGTCATAGCCGGGGAGCTGTTTTTT. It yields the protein CASSEQGVIAGELFF.

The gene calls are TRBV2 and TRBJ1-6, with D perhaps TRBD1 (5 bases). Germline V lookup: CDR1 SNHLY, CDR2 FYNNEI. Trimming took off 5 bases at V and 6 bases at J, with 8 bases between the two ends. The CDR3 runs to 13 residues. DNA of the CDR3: TGTGCCAGCAGTAACCAGGGTAATTCACCCCTCCACTTT. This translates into CASSNQGNSPLHF.

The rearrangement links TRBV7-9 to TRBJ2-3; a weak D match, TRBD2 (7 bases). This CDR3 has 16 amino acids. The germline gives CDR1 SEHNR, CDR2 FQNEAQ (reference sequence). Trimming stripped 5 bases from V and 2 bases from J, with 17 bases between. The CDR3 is CASSPWGGAFTDTQYF. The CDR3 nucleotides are TGTGCCAGCAGCCCCTGGGGGGGGGCCTTCACAGATACGCAGTATTTT.